This T cell receptor beta chain was captured in a study of T cells in localized non-small cell lung cancer. This clone appeared once. What it binds is unknown. Sequencing was performed with immunoSEQ multiplex PCR; in TCRdb, only in-frame clones are kept and a portion is missing. The top ten hold 20% to 25% of the sample, which has tens of thousands of clones, roughly nine tenths seen once. This CDR3 has 16 amino acids. Trimming removed 2 bases at V and 0 bases at J, with 12 bases between. Germline loops: CDR1 SGHRS, CDR2 YFSETQ. Study-wide results and caveats: Since sequencing was restricted to only one region of the tumor, intratumor heterogeneity remains a possibility. Highest T cell clonality was seen in uninvolved adjacent lung, surpassing that measured in tumor. Paired adjacent lung recovered a median approximately 57 of the top 100 tumor clones.

Material: peripheral blood, obtained before any cancer treatment. The chain is built from TRBV5-1 and TRBJ1-3, with no clear D. This TCR was recovered from a male donor aged 60 or older with stage III squamous cell lung carcinoma. The CDR3 spells CASSFMGMSSGNTIYF. CDR3 nucleotide sequence: TGCGCCAGCAGCTTTATGGGAATGAGCTCTGGAAACACCATATATTTT.